This T cell receptor beta chain is from a study of T cells in women clearing cervical HPV infection. Libraries were prepared by immunoSEQ multiplex PCR; TCRdb keeps only in-frame clonotypes and omits some of them. The table for this sample gives about 35,000 clones. A remark on this clone: The read is 3 residues too short to cover the CDR3 end, so that end is filled in from the germline J gene.

Trimming cost V 7 bases and J 1 base, with 13 bases left between them. There are 14 residues in the CDR3. Germline V gives CDR1 SNHLY, CDR2 FYNNEI. The sequence was collected from a woman aged 18-69 years with a cervical HPV16 infection that either progressed to CIN3+ or cleared (not recorded which). The specimen was blood buffy coat. The chain links TRBV2 to TRBJ2-5, with D perhaps TRBD2 (5 bases). CDR3 sequence reads: CASKLLGGQETQYF. The part of the CDR3 DNA that was read is TGTGCCAGCAAGTTACTAGGAGGCCAAGAGACC.